Reported below is one T cell receptor beta chain. The data are from a study of blood T cell repertoires in COVID-19. Generated by immunoSEQ multiplex PCR, the TCRdb table keeps only in-frame clones and is missing some. The repertoire has about 30,000 clones, around 63% of them found once; the top ten carry around 16%. Per the germline V gene, CDR1 is SGHNT and CDR2 is YENEEA. V was pared by 5 bases and J by 10 bases, with 15 bases between. CDR3 length: 14 amino acids. The chain uses TRBV11-3 and TRBJ1-6; D might be TRBD1 (6 bases). This clonotype was obtained from a human donor in a cohort sampled during active COVID-19. Sequencing was performed on peripheral blood. The CDR3 protein is CASSQELQGSPLHF. The DNA for the CDR3 is TGTGCCAGCAGCCAAGAGTTACAGGGATCACCCCTCCACTTT.